The 28 T cell receptor beta chains presented below share a single source sample, sequenced in a study of T-cell memory formation after mild COVID-19. TCRdb fed the 5' RACE reads into MiXCR, producing one record per CDR3 protein. This sample yields approximately 350,000 distinct CDR3 sequences, of which 14% are seen a single time; around 22% belongs to the top ten. The sequenced sample consisted of PBMCs or a T cell subset sorted from them (not recorded which). The receptors shown here come from a man younger than 30 who had mild COVID-19 (a few samples of this study predate the infection). Cell type and time point are not known.

This clonotype was counted many times. The V call is TRBV7-9, the J call TRBJ2-3, with 8 bases lining up with TRBD2. This CDR3 has 14 residues. Trimming removed 7 bases from V and 0 bases from J; junction bases left unmatched: 3. Germline V gene sequence: CDR1 SEHNR, CDR2 FQNEAQ (reference sequence). The CDR3 reads CASTGTRSTDTQYF. In DNA, the CDR3 is TGTGCCAGCACCGGGACTAGGAGCACAGATACGCAGTATTTT.

This sequence joins TRBV6-1 and TRBJ1-1; a possible D gene is TRBD1 (5 bases). The V end lost 6 bases, the J end lost 1 base, and 15 bases lay between the germline ends. The CDR3 runs 15 residues. The germline gives CDR1 MNHNS, CDR2 SASEGT. In DNA, the CDR3 is TGTGCCAGCAGGGGAGGGACCGCTGGGAACACTGAAGCTTTCTTT. Its protein product is CASRGGTAGNTEAFF.

This chain joins TRBV5-1 and TRBJ1-1; 9 bases line up with TRBD1. The CDR3 runs to 16 residues. V lost 4 bases to trimming and J lost 3 bases; unmatched junction nucleotides: 10. Germline CDR1 SGHRS, CDR2 YFSETQ. CDR3 amino acids: CASSRGDRVTDTEAFF. The CDR3 DNA sequence: TGCGCCAGCAGCAGAGGGGACAGGGTGACGGACACTGAAGCTTTCTTT. Looking up the rest from reference TRBV5-1 and TRBJ1-1 gives the full variable domain: KAGVTQTPRYLIKTRGQQVTLSCSPISGHRSVSWYQQTPGQGLQFLFEYFSETQRNKGNFPGRFSGRQFSNSRSEMNVSTLELGDSALYLCASSRGDRVTDTEAFFGQGTRLTVV.

This clonotype appeared a few times. J is TRBJ2-3 and V is TRBV7-3, with 9 bases fitting TRBD1. CDR3 length: 15 residues. The germline V gene encodes CDR1 SGHTA and CDR2 FQGTGA. The J segment lost 4 bases and the V segment lost 4 bases, leaving 6 bases of the junction unmatched. DNA for the CDR3: TGTGCCAGCAGCTCCGGGACAGGGAGGTCAGATACGCAGTATTTT. Protein product: CASSSGTGRSDTQYF.

Written as DNA, the CDR3 is TGCAGTGCTGCGGGACAGCGGAGCACAGATACGCAGTATTTT. As protein: CSAAGQRSTDTQYF. V gene TRBV20-1 combines with J gene TRBJ2-3; D may be TRBD1 (7 bases). Deletions cut 5 bases from V and 0 bases from J, with 12 bases between. The germline V gene has CDR1 DFQATT and CDR2 SNEGSKA (reference sequence). This CDR3 spans 14 amino acids.

This clonotype appeared many times. In nucleotides, the CDR3 is TGCGCCAGCAGCCAAGGGGGTGGGCCACAAGCTCGCTACACCTTC. Residues: CASSQGGGPQARYTF. This sequence joins TRBV4-3 and TRBJ1-2; D gene uncertain. This CDR3 comprises 15 residues. CDR1 is LGHNA and CDR2 is YSLEER in the germline V gene. The V and J ends lost 1 base and 9 bases respectively, with 18 bases between them.

This clonotype was found many times. The chain couples TRBV18 to TRBJ2-6, with unresolved D. Trimming pared 4 bases from V and 4 bases from J, leaving 8 bases between. CDR1 is KGHSH, CDR2 LQKENI, per germline. The length of the CDR3 is 14 residues. CDR3 in DNA: TGTGCCAGCTCACTCGACTGGGGGGCCAACGTCCTGACTTTC. This encodes CASSLDWGANVLTF.

This clonotype was found a few times. The chain couples TRBV5-1 to TRBJ1-2; 7 bases align to TRBD1. The V segment lost 4 bases and the J segment 0 bases; nucleotides outside the gene matches: 3. The CDR3 consists of 14 residues. Germline-derived CDR1 and CDR2 are SGHRS and YFSETQ. Here the CDR3 reads CASSGGQPNYGYTF. The DNA for the CDR3 is TGCGCCAGCAGCGGGGGACAGCCTAACTATGGCTACACCTTC.

This chain uses TRBV9 with TRBJ2-3; 9 nucleotides align to TRBD2. This CDR3 is built from 15 residues. Per germline, CDR1 SGDLS and CDR2 YYNGEE. With V trimmed by 0 bases and J by 4 bases, 3 bases remained unmatched. The CDR3: CASSVVASGADTQYF. The CDR3 bases are TGTGCCAGCAGCGTAGTGGCTAGCGGGGCAGATACGCAGTATTTT.

The CDR3 coding sequence is TGTGCCAGCACTTACCGGGACGGGCACGAGCAGTACGTC. It encodes CASTYRDGHEQYV. This rearrangement joins TRBV6-5 to TRBJ2-7; D could derive from TRBD1 or TRBD2 (5 bases each). This CDR3 has 13 amino acids. Germline V gene data show CDR1 as MNHEY and CDR2 as SVGAGI.

The chain recombines TRBV5-3 with TRBJ1-6; D gene ambiguous. TRBV5-3 qualifies as an ORF whose function is uncertain. V was pared by 4 bases and J by 12 bases, with 14 bases between. This CDR3 region has 13 residues. DNA of the CDR3: TGTGCCAGAAGCCTCCGACCTCGCAGACCCCTCCACTTT. Amino acid sequence: CARSLRPRRPLHF.

The chain is built from TRBV7-3 and TRBJ2-7; a possible D gene is TRBD2 (6 bases). Germline CDR1 is SGHTA and CDR2 is FQGTGA. The CDR3 is 15 residues long. V lost 2 bases, J lost 2 bases, and 13 bases lay in between. CDR3 sequence reads: CASSLEGGAPYEQYF. In DNA, the CDR3 is TGTGCCAGCAGCTTAGAGGGCGGGGCGCCCTACGAGCAGTACTTC.

The V and J genes are TRBV5-1 and TRBJ2-7, with a weak D call TRBD2 (7 bases). Trimming pared 3 bases from V and 3 bases from J, leaving 19 bases between. The CDR3 has 16 residues. Per the germline V gene, CDR1 is SGHRS and CDR2 is YFSETQ. CDR3 DNA sequence: TGCGCCAGCAGCTACCAGACAGGTTTAGCGGGCTACGAGCAGTACTTC. As protein: CASSYQTGLAGYEQYF.

This clonotype was recorded a few times. The V and J genes are TRBV4-3 and TRBJ2-7; D possibly matches TRBD1 or TRBD2 (6 bases each). V was pared by 1 base and J by 6 bases, with 7 bases between. This CDR3 region has 12 residues. CDR1 and CDR2 from the germline V gene are LGHNA and YSLEER. CDR3 amino acids: CASSQAGAEQYV. The CDR3 coding sequence is TGCGCCAGCAGCCAAGCGGGGGCCGAGCAGTACGTC.

The chain carries TRBV5-6 and TRBJ2-1, with D possibly being TRBD1 (6 bases). Trimming removed 0 bases from V and 13 bases from J, with 17 bases in between. This CDR3 has 14 residues. The germline CDR1 and CDR2 sequences are SGHDT and YYEEEE. The CDR3 loop reads CASSLGNTGPGQFF. As DNA, the CDR3 is TGTGCCAGCAGCTTGGGAAATACAGGGCCGGGCCAGTTCTTC.

In this sample, this clonotype turned up a few times. The gene calls are TRBV14 and TRBJ1-2, with D uncertain. This CDR3 contains 15 residues. Trimming took off 0 bases at V and 7 bases at J, with 15 bases between the two ends. The germline V gene encodes CDR1 SGHDN and CDR2 FVKESK. The CDR3 DNA sequence: TGTGCCAGCAGCCAAGATCGAGGCGGACCTTCTGGCTACACCTTC. Amino acid sequence: CASSQDRGGPSGYTF.

The J gene is TRBJ1-6, the V gene TRBV6-2 or TRBV6-3; D unresolved. V was shortened by 6 bases and J by 9 bases, with 9 bases between the two germline ends. Germline-derived CDR1 and CDR2 are MNHEY and SVGEGT. The CDR3 is 12 amino acids. CDR3 loop: CASSYGFSPLHF. The CDR3 nucleotides are TGTGCCAGCAGCTATGGATTTTCACCCCTCCACTTT.

This clonotype showed up just a few times. This rearrangement joins TRBV6-6 to TRBJ2-7; a possible D gene is TRBD1 (5 bases). Germline CDR1 and CDR2: MNHNY and SVGAGI (reference sequence). The CDR3 covers 13 residues. Trimming removed 5 bases from V and 7 bases from J, with 15 bases in between. The DNA of the CDR3 is TGTGCCAGCAGTCCTCCAGGGCGGCGGGAGCAGTACTTC. As protein: CASSPPGRREQYF.

This clonotype was counted many times. Here the CDR3 DNA reads TGTGCCAGCAGCGTAGAGATGGGCACCGGGGAGCTGTTTTTT. It yields the protein CASSVEMGTGELFF. V usage is TRBV9 and J usage is TRBJ2-2; D gene ambiguous. Trimming cost V 0 bases and J 4 bases, with 7 bases left between them. The CDR3 covers 14 residues. CDR1 SGDLS and CDR2 YYNGEE come from the germline V gene. The full variable domain, in which reference TRBV9 and TRBJ2-2 provide the parts outside the CDR3, is DSGVTQTPKHLITATGQRVTLRCSPRSGDLSVYWYQQSLDQGLQFLIQYYNGEERAKGNILERFSAQQFPDLHSELNLSSLELGDSALYFCASSVEMGTGELFFGEGSRLTVL.

The table lists this clonotype with a few counts. The rearrangement joins TRBV10-3 to TRBJ1-2; 7 nucleotides align to TRBD1. The CDR3 has 13 residues. Trimming removed 4 bases from V and 6 bases from J; junction bases left unmatched: 5. From germline, CDR1 is ENHRY and CDR2 SYGVKD. The DNA of the CDR3 is TGTGCCATCAGTGCGAACAGGGGAGATGGCTACACCTTC. Protein: CAISANRGDGYTF.

This clonotype was picked up many times. This chain connects TRBV6-5 to TRBJ1-2; D is possibly TRBD1 (5 bases). Germline lookup yields CDR1 MNHEY and CDR2 SVGAGI. Trimming pared 5 bases from V and 4 bases from J, leaving 8 bases between. The length of the CDR3 is 12 residues. The CDR3 DNA reads as TGTGCCAGCAGTCCTGACAGCTATGGCTACACCTTC. It yields the protein CASSPDSYGYTF.

This clonotype was counted ten times or more. The V call is TRBV2, the J call TRBJ1-5, with TRBD1 matching over 9 bases. The germline CDR1 and CDR2 sequences are SNHLY and FYNNEI. V lost 6 bases, J lost 5 bases, and 5 bases stayed unmatched. This CDR3 is built from 14 residues. The CDR3 reads CASRIGQGHQPQHF. CDR3 coding DNA: TGTGCCAGCAGGATTGGACAGGGGCATCAGCCCCAGCATTTT.

This clonotype was recorded at least ten times. V gene TRBV6-5 combines with J gene TRBJ2-7, with D possibly TRBD1 on 5 matching bases. Trimming pared 9 bases from V and 0 bases from J, leaving 15 bases between. The CDR3 spans 14 residues. In germline, CDR1 is MNHEY, CDR2 SVGAGI. The CDR3 spells CASKVIGASYEQYF. In DNA form, the CDR3 reads TGTGCCAGTAAGGTTATAGGGGCCTCCTACGAGCAGTACTTC.

The sample holds many counts of this clonotype. The V and J genes are TRBV7-8 and TRBJ2-7; TRBD1 agrees at 8 bases. Germline V gives CDR1 SGHVS, CDR2 FQNEAQ. With V trimmed by 6 bases and J by 3 bases, 10 bases remained unmatched. CDR3 length equals 15 residues. Here the CDR3 DNA reads TGTGCCAGCAGTTCCGACAGGGGACTCGTCTACGAGCAGTACTTC. Protein product: CASSSDRGLVYEQYF.

This clonotype was found a few times. The chain has TRBV7-2 and TRBJ2-6, with D unclear. Germline-derived CDR1 and CDR2 are SGHTA and FQGNSA. Trimming pared 8 bases from V and 0 bases from J, leaving 8 bases between. This CDR3 comprises 14 residues. The CDR3 spells CASGRNSGANVLTF. The CDR3 DNA reads as TGTGCCAGCGGACGGAACTCTGGGGCCAACGTCCTGACTTTC.

This clonotype was seen at least ten times. The CDR3 reads CASSQVRGTNTGELFF. The CDR3 DNA sequence: TGTGCCAGCAGCCAAGTGCGGGGAACGAACACCGGGGAGCTGTTTTTT. This chain joins TRBV3-1 and TRBJ2-2, with a weak D call TRBD2 (6 bases). V shed 1 base and J shed 0 bases, with 9 bases lying between them. Per germline, CDR1 LGHDT and CDR2 YNNKEL (reference sequence). The CDR3 covers 16 residues.

This clonotype occurred a few times. This chain links TRBV11-3 with TRBJ2-3; no definite D call. CDR1 and CDR2 (germline): SGHNT, YENEEA. The CDR3 length is 13 residues. Trimming pared 0 bases from V and 4 bases from J, leaving 5 bases between. The DNA of the CDR3 is TGTGCCAGCAGCTTAGAATGGTCAGATACGCAGTATTTT. It yields the protein CASSLEWSDTQYF.

This clonotype appeared many times. The chain combines TRBV5-1 with TRBJ2-1; D is unresolved. The CDR3 length is 16 residues. The germline V gene encodes CDR1 SGHRS and CDR2 YFSETQ. Trimming removed 4 bases from V and 7 bases from J, with 21 bases in between. CDR3 sequence reads: CASSPFPLGRENEQFF. The CDR3 DNA reads as TGCGCCAGCAGCCCCTTTCCCCTTGGCCGCGAAAATGAGCAGTTCTTC.